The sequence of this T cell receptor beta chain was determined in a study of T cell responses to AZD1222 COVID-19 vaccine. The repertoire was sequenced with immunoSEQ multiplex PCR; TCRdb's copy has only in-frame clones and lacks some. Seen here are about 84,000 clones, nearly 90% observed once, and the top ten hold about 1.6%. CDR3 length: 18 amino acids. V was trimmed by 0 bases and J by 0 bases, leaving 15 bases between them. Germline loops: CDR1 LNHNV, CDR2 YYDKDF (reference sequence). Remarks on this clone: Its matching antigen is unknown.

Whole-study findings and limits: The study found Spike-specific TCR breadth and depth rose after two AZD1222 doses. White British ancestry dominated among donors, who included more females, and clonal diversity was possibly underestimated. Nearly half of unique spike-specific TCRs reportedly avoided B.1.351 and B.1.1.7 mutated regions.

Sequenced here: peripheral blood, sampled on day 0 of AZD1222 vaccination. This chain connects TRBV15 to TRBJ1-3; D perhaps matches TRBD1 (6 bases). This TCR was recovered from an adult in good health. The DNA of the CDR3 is TGTGCCACCAGCAGAGAAGTATGGACAGCGATCTCTGGAAACACCATATATTTT. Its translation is CATSREVWTAISGNTIYF.